This T cell receptor (beta chain) stems from a study of blood T cells in healthy people across ages. Study-wide results and caveats: Possibly, changes in expanded clonotypes were confounded because donor CMV status was unknown. Across the age range, TCR beta diversity per million T cells fell in a roughly linear way.

Looked up from germline, CDR1 is SGHAT and CDR2 is FQNNGV. V was pared by 2 bases and J by 2 bases, with 7 bases of the junction left unmatched. This CDR3 comprises 16 residues. Using a J-beta primer mix together with a sample-barcoded 5' primer, a second PCR was run for roughly 6 to 12 cycles. MiXCR, applied by TCRdb to the 5' RACE reads, yields one record per CDR3 protein. The table records 1.8 million or so distinct CDR3 sequences, around 40% of them present only once. About this clonotype itself: As yet, its antigen is unknown.

The source is a human donor in good health. The sequenced sample was blood. The chain employs TRBV11-2 and TRBJ2-3, with TRBD2 identical over 7 bases. The CDR3 DNA is TGTGCCAGCAGCTTATTTCCTAGCGGCTTCACAGATACGCAGTATTTT. It is translated as CASSLFPSGFTDTQYF.